Detailed here is one TCR beta chain. Its antigen is not known. The sample is drawn from a study of cytomegalovirus exposure and HLA in healthy donors. Study-wide findings and caveats: In a later analysis, specific HLA alleles were associated with some 16,000 TCR beta sequences at a 0.05 false discovery rate. TCR beta sequences reportedly predicted most subjects' HLA-A and HLA-B alleles accurately.

Looked up from germline, CDR1 is SEHNR and CDR2 is FQNEAQ (reference sequence). This CDR3 has 14 amino acids. The V segment lost 7 bases and the J segment 5 bases; nucleotides outside the gene matches: 8. Both 60 Vbeta primers and 13 Jbeta primers went into the PCR. As processed by the authors: Later work found 65 million to 90 million unique TCR beta chains, with some 11 million shared. Here immunoSEQ multiplex PCR was the method, and the copy in TCRdb shows in-frame clones only, minus some. V, J and clone size are taken as reported in that table, and D and trimming were inferred from the DNA itself. The table has about 68,000 clones, roughly 77% seen once.

Sequencing was done on a sample of PBMCs. This sequence was found in a human donor in good health. The chain couples TRBV7-9 to TRBJ1-1, with 9 bases that match TRBD1. As DNA, the CDR3 is TGTGCCAGCATCGACAGGGGGAAGGGAACTGAAGCTTTCTTT. This sequence encodes CASIDRGKGTEAFF.